These 32 T cell receptor beta chains were sequenced from one sample in a study of OX40 agonist ivuxolimab in advanced cancers. Assay used: immunoSEQ multiplex PCR; TCRdb lists only in-frame clones, some missing. The sample holds about 75,000 clones, about 88% seen once. Sequenced material: CD4+ or CD8+ T cells sorted from blood, taken in a trial of the OX40 agonist ivuxolimab. The source of these receptors is an adult with an advanced solid tumor such as melanoma, head and neck, liver or kidney cancer.

This clone was recorded once. CDR3 DNA sequence: TGTGCCAGCAGCTTGGCCGTCGGGAACTCAGCTAACTATGGCTACACCTTC. Translation: CASSLAVGNSANYGYTF. The chain links TRBV5-4 to TRBJ1-2; D remains ambiguous. The CDR3 sequence is 17 residues long. V was clipped by 0 bases and J by 0 bases, with 15 bases between them. Germline V gene sequence: CDR1 SGHNT, CDR2 YYREEE (reference sequence).

The sample holds one count of this clone. The chain couples TRBV5-1 to TRBJ2-1; D might be TRBD2 (6 bases). V lost 0 bases and J lost 5, with 9 bases in between. CDR3 length: 14 amino acids. The V gene's germline CDR1 is SGHRS and CDR2 YFSETQ. The CDR3 DNA follows: TGCGCCAGCAGCTTGGGGACTACGCACAATGAGCAGTTCTTC. This encodes CASSLGTTHNEQFF.

V gene TRBV6-4 combines with J gene TRBJ1-2; D is undetermined. V was clipped by 0 bases and J by 1 base, with 12 bases between them. Per the germline V gene, CDR1 is MRHNA and CDR2 is SNTAGT. This CDR3 is 16 amino acids long. The CDR3 here is CASSDSNGVGNYGYTF. The CDR3 coding sequence is TGTGCCAGCAGTGACTCGAATGGGGTGGGTAACTATGGCTACACCTTC.

The gene calls are TRBV7-2 and TRBJ2-5, with TRBD1 matching 8 bases. Per the germline V gene, CDR1 is SGHTA and CDR2 is FQGNSA. V gave up 4 bases and J gave up 5 bases; unmatched junction bases: 6. CDR3 length equals 14 residues. CDR3 residues: CASSSSGGRETQYF. The CDR3 coding sequence is TGTGCCAGCAGCTCCTCAGGGGGCAGGGAGACCCAGTACTTC.

This rearrangement joins TRBV6-5 to TRBJ1-2; no firm D call. The ends were cut back, 6 bases at V and 0 bases at J, with 2 bases in the middle. Germline CDR1 MNHEY, CDR2 SVGAGI. This CDR3 has 11 residues. CDR3 in amino acids: CASRANYGYTF. The CDR3 region has the DNA TGTGCCAGCAGGGCTAACTATGGCTACACCTTC.

The chain joins TRBV5-6 to TRBJ1-4, with D possibly matching TRBD1 (5 bases). Germline assignment: CDR1 SGHDT and CDR2 YYEEEE. V was trimmed by 3 bases and J by 3 bases, leaving 6 bases between them. The CDR3 is 13 residues long. The CDR3 nucleotides read TGTGCCAGCAGCTCCAGGGCTAATGAAAAACTGTTTTTT. It specifies CASSSRANEKLFF.

The chain combines TRBV2 with TRBJ2-5; D possibly corresponds to TRBD2 (5 bases). The CDR3 covers 14 residues. The V gene's germline CDR1 is SNHLY and CDR2 FYNNEI. Trimming took 7 bases from V and 6 from J, leaving 18 bases between them. Here the CDR3 reads CASTLQGLGKTQYF. CDR3 nucleotide sequence: TGTGCCAGCACTTTACAAGGACTGGGAAAGACCCAGTACTTC.

CDR3 in DNA: TGTGCCGGAAACAGGGGATTGAACACTGAAGCTTTCTTT. This sequence encodes CAGNRGLNTEAFF. The chain recombines TRBV6-6 with TRBJ1-1; 7 nucleotides line up with TRBD1. V was pared by 11 bases and J by 0 bases, with 6 bases of the junction left unmatched. Germline V gene sequence: CDR1 MNHNY, CDR2 SVGAGI (reference sequence). CDR3 length: 13 residues.

V and J are TRBV5-1 and TRBJ2-1; D perhaps matches TRBD1 (5 bases). CDR1 and CDR2 from the germline V gene are SGHRS and YFSETQ. Trimming shortened V by 0 bases and J by 5 bases, and 18 bases separated the two germline ends. The CDR3 consists of 17 residues. The CDR3 DNA follows: TGCGCCAGCAGCTTGGCCAGGTCCCCCGTGGACAACAATGAGCAGTTCTTC. Translation: CASSLARSPVDNNEQFF.

The chain is built from TRBV21-1 and TRBJ1-5; the table's TRBD1 call for D was not verified on the DNA. TRBV21-1 is designated a pseudogene. The CDR3 consists of 14 residues. DNA for the CDR3: TGTGCCAGCAGGTGGGACAGGGGTGTGCAGCCCCAGCATTTT. Translated, it gives CASRWDRGVQPQHF.

This clone was picked up one time. The CDR3 DNA reads TGTGCCAGCAGTGATGGTCTAGGATCGGGAGCTAGCAATCAGCCCCAGCATTTT. Protein: CASSDGLGSGASNQPQHF. This chain uses TRBV6-1 with TRBJ1-5; no clear D. The CDR3 runs 18 residues. Trimming pared 3 bases from V and 0 bases from J, leaving 18 bases between. In germline, CDR1 is MNHNS, CDR2 SASEGT.

The V call is TRBV19, the J call TRBJ1-3, with 9 bases identical to TRBD1. This CDR3 contains 17 residues. V lost 4 bases, J lost 1 base, and 8 bases stayed unmatched. Germline CDR1 LNHDA, CDR2 SQIVND (reference sequence). The CDR3 here is CASSTLKQGASGNTIYF. In DNA form, the CDR3 reads TGTGCCAGTAGTACTCTCAAACAGGGGGCATCTGGAAACACCATATATTTT.

The CDR3 coding sequence is TGTGCCAGCAGCTTAGAGCGGAACACTGAAGCTTTCTTT. It is translated as CASSLERNTEAFF. V gene TRBV11-3 combines with J gene TRBJ1-1; D call uncertain. Germline V CDR1 and CDR2: SGHNT, YENEEA. Trimming cost V 0 bases and J 1 base, with 3 bases left between them. The CDR3 contains 13 residues.

The J gene is TRBJ2-4, the V gene TRBV2; 9 nucleotides align to TRBD2. The CDR3 length is 16 residues. V lost 4 bases to trimming and J lost 2 bases; unmatched junction nucleotides: 6. CDR1 and CDR2 (germline): SNHLY, FYNNEI. CDR3 loop: CASSGSGSGSKNIQYF. The CDR3 DNA reads TGTGCCAGCAGTGGTAGCGGGAGTGGGTCCAAAAACATTCAGTACTTC.

The V and J genes are TRBV11-2 and TRBJ1-2, with D unclear. The CDR3 has 13 residues. Germline V CDR1 and CDR2: SGHAT, FQNNGV. The V end was cut by 0 bases, the J end by 5 bases, with 7 bases between. CDR3 loop: CASSLDLLYGYTF. The CDR3 region has the DNA TGTGCCAGCAGCTTAGATCTCTTATATGGCTACACCTTC.

The rearrangement joins TRBV6-1 to TRBJ1-4; D is possibly TRBD1 (5 bases). The V end was cut by 7 bases, the J end by 3 bases, with 12 bases between. This CDR3 has 14 residues. Looked up from germline, CDR1 is MNHNS and CDR2 is SASEGT. CDR3 loop: CASTPGRSNEKLFF. The CDR3 DNA is TGTGCCAGCACCCCGGGACGGTCTAATGAAAAACTGTTTTTT.

The table lists this clone with a count of one. The chain recombines TRBV28 with TRBJ1-5; D is possibly TRBD1 (6 bases). Trimming cost V 8 bases and J 0 bases, with 11 bases left between them. The CDR3 sequence is 14 residues long. Per germline, CDR1 MDHEN and CDR2 SYDVKM. This chain's CDR3 is CASSTGISNQPQHF. Here the CDR3 DNA reads TGTGCCAGCTCTACAGGGATTAGCAATCAGCCCCAGCATTTT.

V gene TRBV27 combines with J gene TRBJ2-7; 7 bases match TRBD2. CDR3 length: 13 residues. From germline, CDR1 is MNHEY and CDR2 SMNVEV (reference sequence). J lost 4 bases, V lost 3 bases, and 3 bases had no gene match. As DNA, the CDR3 is TGTGCCAGCAGTTTCAGGGAGGGATACGAGCAGTACTTC. Protein sequence: CASSFREGYEQYF.

The rearrangement uses TRBV19 and TRBJ1-4; D gene unclear. The CDR3 has 15 residues. V gave up 5 bases and J gave up 0 bases, with 10 bases separating them. CDR1 is LNHDA, CDR2 SQIVND, per germline (reference sequence). In DNA, the CDR3 is TGTGCCAGTAGTCGGACGGTTTCAACTAATGAAAAACTGTTTTTT. It codes for CASSRTVSTNEKLFF.

With regard to this clone: One junction end disagrees with the germline gene, perhaps due to a read error. This sequence joins TRBV11-3 and TRBJ2-3; D may be TRBD1 (6 bases). The CDR3 sequence is 15 residues long. Looked up from germline, CDR1 is SGHNT and CDR2 is YENEEA. CDR3 region: CASSLVGFRTATQYF. CDR3 sequence (DNA): TGTGCCAGCAGCTTGGTCGGATTTCGGACAGCTACGCAGTATTTT.

The J gene is TRBJ2-1, the V gene TRBV28; TRBD1 matches 8 bases. Germline V gene sequence: CDR1 MDHEN, CDR2 SYDVKM. CDR3 length equals 16 residues. V was pared by 1 base and J by 8 bases, with 10 bases of the junction left unmatched. CDR3 in amino acids: CASSLSPQTGVDEQFF. The CDR3 DNA sequence: TGTGCCAGCAGTTTATCCCCCCAGACAGGGGTCGATGAGCAGTTCTTC.

The V and J genes are TRBV7-8 and TRBJ2-7; 14 bases are shared with TRBD2. The CDR3 consists of 16 residues. Germline CDR1 SGHVS, CDR2 FQNEAQ. V shed 5 bases, J shed 6 bases, and the junction held 9 bases outside the gene matches. Here the CDR3 reads CASSGGLAGEPVEQYF. The CDR3, as DNA: TGTGCCAGCAGCGGGGGACTAGCGGGAGAACCCGTCGAGCAGTACTTC.

The chain links TRBV5-8 to TRBJ2-1, with a weak D call TRBD1 (6 bases). Trimming removed 4 bases from V and 3 bases from J, with 8 bases in between. Germline V gene lookup returns CDR1 SGHTS and CDR2 YDEGEE. This CDR3 comprises 13 residues. The CDR3 region is CASSVDSYNEQFF. CDR3 DNA sequence: TGTGCCAGCAGCGTGGACAGCTACAATGAGCAGTTCTTC.

The chain links TRBV10-3 to TRBJ2-3; tentatively, D is TRBD1 (5 bases). The CDR3 contains 12 residues. Per germline, CDR1 ENHRY and CDR2 SYGVKD. Trimming left V 6 bases short and J 5 bases short, with 9 bases between. The CDR3 coding sequence is TGTGCCATCAGCGCCCAGGGAGATACGCAGTATTTT. It specifies CAISAQGDTQYF.

The V call is TRBV5-1, the J call TRBJ2-7, with D perhaps matching TRBD1 or TRBD2 (5 bases each). Germline V lookup: CDR1 SGHRS, CDR2 YFSETQ. V lost 0 bases to trimming and J lost 6 bases, with 10 bases between them. CDR3 length: 13 residues. CDR3 coding DNA: TGCGCCAGCAGCTTGGCGACCGGGGCCGAGCAGTACTTC. Protein product: CASSLATGAEQYF.

J is TRBJ2-7 and V is TRBV19, with no clear D. The length of the CDR3 is 15 residues. Germline V lookup: CDR1 LNHDA, CDR2 SQIVND (reference sequence). With 2 bases removed from V and 2 bases from J, the gap between germline ends came to 13 bases. The CDR3 spells CASSISAGGPYEQYF. CDR3 nucleotides: TGTGCCAGTAGTATAAGTGCCGGCGGTCCCTACGAGCAGTACTTC. The variable domain in full, with the rest retrieved from reference TRBV19 and TRBJ2-7, is DGGITQSPKYLFRKEGQNVTLSCEQNLNHDAMYWYRQDPGQGLRLIYYSQIVNDFQKGDIAEGYSVSREKKESFPLTVTSAQKNPTAFYLCASSISAGGPYEQYFGPGTRLTVT.

In the case of this clone: The same CDR3 is also encoded by other DNA sequences in this sample. The rearrangement uses TRBV29-1 and TRBJ1-1; D is ambiguous. The V gene's germline CDR1 is SQVTM and CDR2 ANQGSEA. Trimming took off 7 bases at V and 2 bases at J, with 5 bases between the two ends. The CDR3 is made up of 10 amino acids. The CDR3 region has the DNA TGCAGCGCTCTCAACACTGAAGCTTTCTTT. This gives the protein CSALNTEAFF.

This chain connects TRBV19 to TRBJ2-1; no definite D call. The CDR3 sequence is 15 residues long. Trimming cost V 6 bases and J 4 bases, with 16 bases left between them. Germline CDR1 reads LNHDA; CDR2 reads SQIVND (reference sequence). CDR3 coding DNA: TGTGCCAGTAGCGCAACCCAGCAAAAGTACAATGAGCAGTTCTTC. It is translated as CASSATQQKYNEQFF.

This chain uses TRBV10-3 with TRBJ1-5; the match to TRBD1 covers 9 bases. There are 19 residues in the CDR3. The V gene's germline CDR1 is ENHRY and CDR2 SYGVKD. Germline trimming cut 0 bases from V and 2 bases from J; bases unmatched to any gene: 11. CDR3 in amino acids: CAISESRFSGQGGNQPQHF. CDR3 coding DNA: TGTGCCATCAGTGAGTCGAGGTTTTCGGGACAGGGCGGCAATCAGCCCCAGCATTTT.

Notes on this clone: Other nucleotide sequences in the sample specify the same CDR3. The V gene is TRBV2, the J gene TRBJ2-1; D is ambiguous. Per the germline V gene, CDR1 is SNHLY and CDR2 is FYNNEI. V was pared by 1 base and J by 1 base, with 8 bases between. This CDR3 is 15 amino acids long. The CDR3 DNA reads TGTGCCAGCAGTGAAGGAGGCAGTTCCTACAATGAGCAGTTCTTC. It yields the protein CASSEGGSSYNEQFF.

The chain employs TRBV7-2 and TRBJ2-3; 10 bases line up with TRBD2. The CDR3 has 15 residues. J gave up 4 bases and V 0 bases, and 1 base lay outside the gene matches. The germline CDR1 and CDR2 sequences are SGHTA and FQGNSA. CDR3 sequence (DNA): TGTGCCAGCAGCTTAGCTAGCGGGAGGTCAGATACGCAGTATTTT. It specifies CASSLASGRSDTQYF.

This clone was seen just once. The J gene is TRBJ2-2, the V gene TRBV2, with TRBD2 matching over 7 bases. The V segment lost 6 bases and the J segment 6 bases; nucleotides outside the gene matches: 7. This CDR3 contains 14 residues. Per the germline V gene, CDR1 is SNHLY and CDR2 is FYNNEI. In nucleotides, the CDR3 is TGTGCCAGCAGCCGGGGGAGGGGAGCCGGGGAGCTGTTTTTT. This translates into CASSRGRGAGELFF.